A selection of T cell receptor beta chains follows, all from one sample in a study of graft-versus-host responses after intestinal transplantation. These TCRs are of unknown antigen specificity. Sequencing used immunoSEQ multiplex PCR; TCRdb keeps in-frame clones, though not all of them. The repertoire has about 120,000 clones, around 93% of them found once; the top ten carry around 0.12%. The sample was unstimulated CD4+ T cells sorted from spleen or lymph node cells, taken before intestinal transplant. All receptors come from a human donor who received an intestinal transplant. The CDR3 runs from the conserved cysteine through the conserved F or W. A D gene is named only where the DNA matches it firmly.

j_call d_call v_call cdr3_aa
TRBJ2-1 TRBD2 TRBV19 CASSPSGRAKEQFF
TRBJ1-1 - TRBV27 CASSSLGARLATEAFF
TRBJ2-7 - TRBV28 CASSSPWEQYF
TRBJ2-1 TRBD2 TRBV9 CASSGLAGGKLAYNEQFF
TRBJ1-1 - TRBV6-5 CASSYDGDTEAFF
TRBJ2-7 TRBD1 TRBV18 CASSVDRSYEQYF
TRBJ1-2 TRBD1 TRBV6-5 CASSYSTGGNGYTF
TRBJ2-5 TRBD2 TRBV5-1 CASGLAGGGQETQYF
TRBJ2-5 TRBD1 TRBV2 CASSVGTGGQETQYF
TRBJ2-1 - TRBV19 CASSPADPGDEQFF
TRBJ1-4 - TRBV6-1 CASSPGGVEKLFF
TRBJ2-7 TRBD2 TRBV27 CASSSSGLAGVTYEQYF
TRBJ2-1 TRBD2 TRBV9 CASSAPRFGSGRGNEQFF
TRBJ2-7 - TRBV27 CASSLLGDFYEQYF
TRBJ2-1 TRBD2 TRBV30 CAWSVRTSGRGQFF
TRBJ2-1 TRBD2 TRBV7-7 CASSPSGRVNEQFF
TRBJ2-7 - TRBV6-5 CASSPRYHEQYF
TRBJ2-1 TRBD2 TRBV19 CASSSRAGGRSYNEQFF
TRBJ1-2 - TRBV19 CASSIFTSYGYTF
TRBJ2-5 - TRBV6-5 CASSYSGTVSEQYF
TRBJ2-7 TRBD1 TRBV6-1 CASSEAKRGQGAYEQYF
TRBJ1-1 - TRBV6-5 CASSYGGGMNTEAFF
TRBJ2-1 TRBD1 TRBV5-6 CASSLHIRRDRDNEQFF
TRBJ2-5 - TRBV5-4 CASSFSGHQETQYF
TRBJ2-1 - TRBV5-6 CASSLRQEQFF
TRBJ2-1 TRBD2 TRBV7-2 CASSYLRSGRDNEQFF
TRBJ2-5 TRBD2 TRBV5-4 CASSKEIGTSGTQYF
TRBJ2-7 TRBD1 TRBV7-9 CASSLGWGQIYEQYF
TRBJ1-5 - TRBV19 CASSRRQGNQPQHF
TRBJ2-3 - TRBV7-9 CASSLSQGDTQYF
TRBJ1-5 - TRBV18 CASSPQYGGHQPQHF
TRBJ2-2 TRBD2 TRBV2 CASGREFGELFF
TRBJ2-1 - TRBV6-4 CASSDRSGPGPEQFF
TRBJ2-2 - TRBV7-8 CASSSSTLPGELFF
TRBJ1-2 - TRBV30 CAWRGLNYGYTF
TRBJ2-2 - TRBV27 CASSPGIHNGELFF
TRBJ1-4 - TRBV5-1 CASSLYQGQSNEKLFF
TRBJ2-3 TRBD2 TRBV6-5 CASSATRTSGNTQYF
TRBJ2-1 - TRBV9 CASSLGGGSNNEQFF
TRBJ2-6 - TRBV5-1 CASSLPTTRSGANVLTF
TRBJ1-2 - TRBV6-5 CASSYSIRNYGYTF
TRBJ1-4 - TRBV4-1 CASSPKTWDPEKLFF
TRBJ1-4 - TRBV18 CASFTSPGEKLFF
TRBJ1-3 - TRBV2 CASSENVALGNTIYF
TRBJ1-3 - TRBV6-5 CASSYSGLTPGNTIYF
TRBJ2-5 - TRBV5-1 CASSLGARETQYF
TRBJ2-7 TRBD2 TRBV7-2 CASSPRGISVAGLNEQYF
TRBJ2-1 TRBD1 TRBV6-1 CASGETGLHEQFF
TRBJ2-1 - TRBV28 CASGSGNSYNEQFF
TRBJ1-3 - TRBV7-9 CASSLAEVPSGNTIYF
TRBJ1-2 - TRBV7-2 CASSFIRPGTYGYTF
TRBJ2-7 - TRBV6-5 CASSLRGTASYEQYF
TRBJ1-1 - TRBV7-2 CASSLGGESTEAFF
TRBJ1-2 - TRBV28 CASSFPQNYGYTF
TRBJ2-1 - TRBV6-5 CASSYLGSNNEQFF